This T cell receptor (beta chain) was recovered during a study of blood T cell repertoires in COVID-19. Whole-study context: PBMCs, B-cell-depleted T cells, or T cells were the source of the cDNA or gDNA that made up the material.

Sequencing used immunoSEQ multiplex PCR; TCRdb keeps in-frame clones, though not all of them. The sample shows 290,000 or so clones, around 84% of them seen only once. V trimming: 8 bases; J trimming: 7 bases; junction bases outside the gene matches: 18. Germline loops: CDR1 MNHEY, CDR2 SMNVEV (reference sequence). This CDR3 region has 17 residues. In the 2 weeks before study entry, exposed participants met a COVID-19 case, which was PCR-confirmed or clinician-diagnosed. The TCR sequence derives from a man aged 35-49 years who had been exposed to COVID-19. This chain uses TRBV27 with TRBJ2-2, with 8 bases aligning to TRBD2. The sample was PBMCs or T cells enriched from blood (not recorded which). DNA for the CDR3: TGTGCCAGCCGGGGGGGCGGAGGGGGGCGCATTAACGGGGAGCTGTTTTTT. Its protein is CASRGGGGGRINGELFF.